This T cell receptor (beta chain) was found in a study of T cell responses to AZD1222 COVID-19 vaccine (dated by TCRdb to the early 2020s). As for the study more broadly: TCR sequencing covered 230 to 250 trial participants: roughly 200 given two doses of AZD1222 and 26 given two doses of MenACWY control vaccine. Trial participants were enrolled by age into 18-55, 56-69 and 70-plus year subgroups, with 148, 28 and 57 TCR-sequenced participants respectively. Here is what the overall study found, with its caveats: CD4 TCRs associated with the vaccine covered the entire spike protein, and the dominant responses were in regions 160-218 and 743-854. Conclusions about previously exposed vaccinees were limited because only six or seven AZD1222 recipients were SARS-CoV-2 seropositive at baseline. In the small 56-69-year group, the increase in depth fell short of significance, most likely because of low power. Participants were mostly white British and included more females than males, and it was suggested by the authors that clonal diversity may have been underestimated. After two AZD1222 doses, both the breadth and the depth of spike-specific TCRs were significantly higher than at day 0 and than in MenACWY recipients. Because no samples from the day 14 peak response were available, repertoires could be characterized only after the peak T cell response. Reportedly, close to half of the unique spike-specific TCRs recognized epitopes lying outside the regions that are mutated in the B.1.351 and B.1.1.7 variants.

The CDR3 regions of human TCRbeta chains were subjected to immunosequencing. For the original study's pipeline: Repertoire TCRs were matched against a reference library of SARS-CoV-2-specific TCRs generated with the MIRA antigen-specificity platform. Breadth was defined as the fraction of unique TCRs that were SARS-CoV-2-associated, and depth was defined as the fraction of total T cells that were SARS-CoV-2-associated. Using the MIRA data, each spike-specific TCR was assigned both to the spike region to which the TCR was reactive and to a CD4 or CD8 class. Log10-transformed breadth and depth values were compared by one-way ANOVA with Sidak's multiple comparisons tests. TCRdb provides this immuneACCESS table in a form limited to in-frame rearrangements. Some clones are lacking; in checked studies, under half of them reflect an unresolved V gene, and why the rest are absent is not known. The V and J calls and clone size come from that table; D and trimming were worked out from the DNA. The sample profile shows tens of thousands of clones; roughly nine tenths of them were found once. The top ten clones comprise 25% to 35% of the sample.

The CDR3 has 18 amino acids, counting the end cysteine and phenylalanine. This entry keeps only the CDR3 DNA: 54 bases, framed from base 1. Taken from the germline V gene, the CDR1 and CDR2 loops are MDHEN and SYDVKM. Compared with germline, V lacks 6 bases and J lacks 0 bases; bases without a gene match: 12. What the time point label conveys for this sample: about 28 days (+/-7) after the second vaccine dose. AZD1222 recipients with second doses at about 4 weeks or about 12 weeks were pooled, because spike-specific TCR depth and breadth did not differ between schedules. The vaccinee samples were drawn from two UK trials, COV001 and COV002, one of which was a single-blind randomized controlled phase 2/3 trial testing AZD1222 (ChAdOx1 nCoV-19) in healthy adults. For TCRbeta chain sequencing, PBMC samples from trial participants were taken at day 0 and at day 28 after the second dose. In regard to this clone: The antigen this receptor binds is unknown. Qualities for individual bases were not recorded, and no much larger clone is one base off.

This specimen was peripheral blood, taken 28 days after the second AZD1222 dose. The V and J genes are TRBV28 and TRBJ2-7, with 12 bases in between that match TRBD2. The receptor comes from an adult who received the AZD1222 COVID-19 vaccine. CDR3 reads: CASSPRVWTSGTSYEQYF. In nucleotide form, the sequence is TGTGCCAGCAGCCCCCGGGTTTGGACTAGCGGGACCTCCTACGAGCAGTACTTC. The CDR3 plus the reference TRBV28 and TRBJ2-7 genes for the other parts give the full variable domain: DVKVTQSSRYLVKRTGEKVFLECVQDMDHENMFWYRQDPGLGLRLIYFSYDVKMKEKGDIPEGYSVSREKKERFSLILESASTNQTSMYLCASSPRVWTSGTSYEQYFGPGTRLTVT.